Each of the 15 T cell receptor beta chains below was sequenced from the same sample in a study of T-cell memory formation after mild COVID-19 (dated by TCRdb to the early 2020s). Library construction relied on 5' RACE. TCRdb lists the instrument as Illumina NovaSeq 6000. In TCRdb, the public reads were trimmed at Q25 with fastp and aligned with MiXCR, with productive beta chains retained. Here each entry gathers all rows of one CDR3 protein and keeps the most common genes and DNA. The sample table shows around 200,000 distinct CDR3 sequences, and 8% to 11% are seen once. The ten largest clones add up to 2.5% to 3.5% of the sample. Sequenced input: PBMCs or a T cell subset sorted from them (not recorded which). The source is a man younger than 30 who had mild COVID-19 (a few samples of this study predate the infection). The sample titles of this study are shuffled in the database, so cell type and time point are left out; the donor was told from shared clones.

This clonotype was counted a few times. The chain links TRBV2 to TRBJ2-7, with TRBD2 as a possible D gene (7 bases). This CDR3 spans 14 amino acids. CDR1 is SNHLY, CDR2 FYNNEI, per germline. The V and J ends lost 6 bases and 2 bases respectively, with 14 bases between them. Here the CDR3 reads CASSPWGGTYEQYF. Written as DNA, the CDR3 is TGTGCCAGCAGCCCCTGGGGGGGCACCTACGAGCAGTACTTC.

V and J are TRBV2 and TRBJ2-5, with D possibly TRBD1 on 6 matching bases. Germline values: CDR1 SNHLY, CDR2 FYNNEI. This CDR3 spans 13 amino acids. V shed 10 bases and J shed 1 base, with 13 bases lying between them. CDR3 nucleotides: TGTGCCACCAGGGGAGACATCCAAGAGACCCAGTACTTC. Residues: CATRGDIQETQYF.

The chain links TRBV11-2 to TRBJ2-7; 12 positions match TRBD2. V was clipped by 4 bases and J by 6 bases; unmatched bases: 4. The CDR3 contains 14 residues. Germline CDR1 SGHAT, CDR2 FQNNGV. CDR3 sequence reads: CASSSAGLAGEQYF. The CDR3 DNA sequence: TGTGCCAGCAGCTCGGCGGGACTAGCGGGCGAGCAGTACTTC.

This clonotype was seen a handful of times. The chain employs TRBV6-5 and TRBJ2-6, with D unclear. V lost 5 bases and J lost 0, with 8 bases in between. Germline V gives CDR1 MNHEY, CDR2 SVGAGI. CDR3 length: 15 residues. Here the CDR3 DNA reads TGTGCCAGCAGTCTCCGGCGCTCTGGGGCCAACGTCCTGACTTTC. As protein: CASSLRRSGANVLTF.

This clonotype was counted between two and nine times. This rearrangement joins TRBV2 to TRBJ2-5; D tentatively fits TRBD1 or TRBD2 (5 bases each). Germline V gives CDR1 SNHLY, CDR2 FYNNEI. Trimming took 4 bases from V and 5 from J, leaving 14 bases between them. This CDR3 contains 14 residues. CDR3 DNA: TGTGCCAGCAGTGTACAGGCATGGGGGGAGACCCAGTACTTC. Translated, it gives CASSVQAWGETQYF.

V gene TRBV10-3 combines with J gene TRBJ2-1, with unresolved D. Germline loops: CDR1 ENHRY, CDR2 SYGVKD. Trimming pared 3 bases from V and 0 bases from J, leaving 6 bases between. The CDR3 has 14 residues. The CDR3 coding sequence is TGTGCCATCAGTGACCAGAGCTCCTACAATGAGCAGTTCTTC. Its protein product is CAISDQSSYNEQFF.

This clonotype was picked up many times. The genes are TRBV3-1 and TRBJ2-3; the D is unclear. This CDR3 is built from 14 residues. Trimming took off 6 bases at V and 0 bases at J, with 10 bases between the two ends. Germline loops: CDR1 LGHDT, CDR2 YNNKEL (reference sequence). The CDR3 DNA reads TGTGCCAGCAGGCTACGACAAAGCACAGATACGCAGTATTTT. The encoded protein is CASRLRQSTDTQYF.

This clonotype was counted a few times. V gene TRBV20-1 combines with J gene TRBJ2-7; possible D gene TRBD1, 6 bases. Germline loops: CDR1 DFQATT, CDR2 SNEGSKA (reference sequence). The CDR3 contains 15 residues. V dropped 5 bases and J dropped 0 bases, with 17 bases sitting between them. CDR3 residues: CSAGLGTGSSYEQYF. The CDR3, as DNA: TGCAGTGCTGGGTTGGGTACAGGGAGCTCCTACGAGCAGTACTTC.

The CDR3 is CASIPDRGYYSGANVLTF. The CDR3 region has the DNA TGTGCCAGCATCCCCGACAGGGGATACTACTCTGGGGCCAACGTCCTGACTTTC. V is TRBV11-2 and J is TRBJ2-6; 8 bases are shared with TRBD1. The germline gives CDR1 SGHAT, CDR2 FQNNGV. The CDR3 is 18 residues long. With V trimmed by 7 bases and J by 0 bases, 11 bases remained unmatched.

Many counts were recorded for this clonotype. J is TRBJ2-5 and V is TRBV5-1; D is possibly TRBD2 (6 bases). CDR1 SGHRS and CDR2 YFSETQ come from the germline V gene. This CDR3 contains 14 residues. The V and J ends lost 4 bases and 5 bases respectively, with 15 bases between them. Written as DNA, the CDR3 is TGCGCCAGCAGCGCGGAGGGCCACAGTGAGACCCAGTACTTC. This translates into CASSAEGHSETQYF.

This clonotype was counted many times. J is TRBJ2-7 and V is TRBV6-2 or TRBV6-3; 7 positions match TRBD1. Losses at the gene ends were 8 bases for V and 3 bases for J; bases not matched to a gene: 4. The CDR3 length is 12 residues. The germline gives CDR1 MNHEY, CDR2 SVGEGT. The CDR3 here is CASRDRVYEQYV. The CDR3 DNA follows: TGTGCCAGCCGGGACAGAGTCTACGAGCAGTACGTC.

V gene TRBV5-6 combines with J gene TRBJ1-1; TRBD1 agrees at 10 bases. Per the germline V gene, CDR1 is SGHDT and CDR2 is YYEEEE. V lost 4 bases, J lost 11 bases, and 8 bases stayed unmatched. This CDR3 spans 13 amino acids. CDR3 DNA sequence: TGTGCCAGCAGCATCCACCGGACAGGGGGGGCTTTCTTT. It yields the protein CASSIHRTGGAFF.

This clonotype was seen ten or more times. The rearrangement uses TRBV7-9 and TRBJ2-3; 8 bases map to TRBD1. CDR1 is SEHNR, CDR2 FQNEAQ, per germline (reference sequence). Losses at the gene ends were 5 bases for V and 3 bases for J; bases not matched to a gene: 7. The CDR3 is 15 residues long. The CDR3 here is CASSRGTGKTDTQYF. The CDR3 DNA sequence: TGTGCCAGCAGCCGCGGGACAGGAAAAACAGATACGCAGTATTTT.

This clonotype has only one observation. The chain combines TRBV5-6 with TRBJ2-3; 8 positions agree with TRBD1. Trimming removed 3 bases from V and 1 base from J; junction bases left unmatched: 7. This CDR3 comprises 16 residues. Germline values: CDR1 SGHDT, CDR2 YYEEEE. The CDR3, as DNA: TGTGCCAGCAGCTCGTTGTTGGGACAGGGCACAGATACGCAGTATTTT. Translation: CASSSLLGQGTDTQYF. The variable domain in full, completed from reference TRBV5-6 and TRBJ2-3, reads DAGVTQSPTHLIKTRGQQVTLRCSPKSGHDTVSWYQQALGQGPQFIFQYYEEEERQRGNFPDRFSGHQFPNYSSELNVNALLLGDSALYLCASSSLLGQGTDTQYFGPGTRLTVL.

The genes are TRBV7-2 and TRBJ1-5; D is undetermined. V lost 8 bases to trimming and J lost 6 bases, with 14 bases between them. Germline V gene data show CDR1 as SGHTA and CDR2 as FQGNSA. This CDR3 comprises 13 residues. CDR3 protein: CASAWAGGQPQHF. In DNA form, the CDR3 reads TGTGCCAGCGCATGGGCAGGTGGTCAGCCCCAGCATTTT. The variable domain in full, completed from reference TRBV7-2 and TRBJ1-5, reads GAGVSQSPSNKVTEKGKDVELRCDPISGHTALYWYRQSLGQGLEFLIYFQGNSAPDKSGLPSDRFSAERTGGSVSTLTIQRTQQEDSAVYLCASAWAGGQPQHFGDGTRLSIL.